A single sample gave rise to the 10 T cell receptor beta chains below, sequenced in a study of T-cell memory formation after mild COVID-19. One entry per CDR3 protein, called by TCRdb with MiXCR from the 5' RACE reads. Of about 310,000 distinct CDR3 sequences listed, 15% to 20% are singletons. The sequenced sample was PBMCs or a T cell subset sorted from them (not recorded which). These receptors originate from a man younger than 35 who had mild COVID-19 (a few samples of this study predate the infection). Cell type and time point are not known.

V gene TRBV28 combines with J gene TRBJ2-7; 15 positions match TRBD2. The CDR3 runs 20 residues. CDR1 and CDR2 from the germline V gene are MDHEN and SYDVKM. The V and J ends lost 6 bases and 0 bases, in that order; junction bases with no gene match: 15. CDR3 in DNA: TGTGCCAGCAGCCCTTCAGGGGGACTAGCGGGGGGCAAAAGCTCCTACGAGCAGTACGTC. Translating gives CASSPSGGLAGGKSSYEQYV.

This clonotype was recorded at least ten times. The rearrangement joins TRBV20-1 to TRBJ2-2; perhaps D is TRBD1 or TRBD2 (5 bases each). There are 14 residues in the CDR3. Trimming cost V 6 bases and J 1 base, with 12 bases left between them. The germline CDR1 and CDR2 sequences are DFQATT and SNEGSKA (reference sequence). The CDR3, as DNA: TGCAGTGCAACCGGGACGAGGAACACCGGGGAGCTGTTTTTT. Amino acids: CSATGTRNTGELFF.

The sample holds a few counts of this clonotype. This chain connects TRBV12-3 or TRBV12-4 to TRBJ1-1; 7 bases fit TRBD1. J lost 8 bases, V lost 3 bases, and 12 bases had no gene match. The CDR3 covers 15 residues. The CDR3 spells CASSFYYTGQIEAFF. CDR3 in DNA: TGTGCCAGCAGTTTCTATTACACGGGACAGATCGAAGCTTTCTTT.

This clonotype came up a few times. The chain has TRBV7-9 and TRBJ2-3; 12 bases are shared with TRBD2. J lost 6 bases, V lost 5 bases, and 12 bases had no gene match. The germline V gene has CDR1 SEHNR and CDR2 FQNEAQ (reference sequence). The CDR3 loop spans 17 amino acids. For the CDR3, the DNA is TGTGCCAGCAGCCTCGCCGGACTAGCGGGGCCGGGGGATACGCAGTATTTT. This translates into CASSLAGLAGPGDTQYF.

This clonotype has a handful of counts. This CDR3 reads CSVAGLAVTDTQYF. CDR3 nucleotides: TGCAGCGTTGCTGGACTAGCAGTTACAGATACGCAGTATTTT. The rearrangement joins TRBV29-1 to TRBJ2-3; TRBD2 agrees at 8 bases. This CDR3 has 14 residues. The germline V gene encodes CDR1 SQVTM and CDR2 ANQGSEA. Trimming removed 4 bases from V and 3 bases from J; junction bases left unmatched: 6.

This chain uses TRBV5-1 with TRBJ2-6; D is possibly TRBD1 (6 bases). Trimming shortened V by 3 bases and J by 0 bases, and 13 bases separated the two germline ends. Germline CDR1 is SGHRS and CDR2 is YFSETQ. The CDR3 runs 17 residues. CDR3 sequence reads: CASSSTTGTSGANVLTF. The CDR3 coding sequence is TGCGCCAGCAGCTCAACGACAGGAACCTCTGGGGCCAACGTCCTGACTTTC.

The gene calls are TRBV6-5 and TRBJ2-1; TRBD2 agrees at 10 bases. The CDR3 has 18 residues. Unmatched junction bases numbered 12, after V lost 3 bases and J lost 4 bases. CDR1 and CDR2 (germline): MNHEY, SVGAGI. The CDR3 is CASSYSGNLAGGYNEQFF. The CDR3 DNA sequence: TGTGCCAGCAGTTATTCGGGAAACTTAGCGGGGGGATACAATGAGCAGTTCTTC.

The rearrangement links TRBV5-1 to TRBJ1-5, with D uncertain. Trimming cost V 4 bases and J 0 bases, with 11 bases left between them. CDR1 is SGHRS and CDR2 is YFSETQ in the germline V gene. The CDR3 covers 15 residues. This chain's CDR3 is CASSPKSGSNQPQHF. The CDR3 coding sequence is TGCGCCAGCAGCCCCAAATCGGGTAGCAATCAGCCCCAGCATTTT.

The table lists this clonotype with many counts. The chain links TRBV7-2 to TRBJ1-1; weak D call: TRBD1 (5 bases). This CDR3 spans 13 amino acids. V was shortened by 4 bases and J by 1 base, with 7 bases between the two germline ends. The germline CDR1 and CDR2 sequences are SGHTA and FQGNSA. The CDR3 sequence is CASSYDRNTEAFF. The CDR3 nucleotides read TGTGCCAGCAGCTATGACAGGAACACTGAAGCTTTCTTT.

V gene TRBV6-6 combines with J gene TRBJ1-1; D may be TRBD1 (6 bases). Trimming pared 2 bases from V and 2 bases from J, leaving 9 bases between. This CDR3 comprises 14 residues. Germline V gives CDR1 MNHNY, CDR2 SVGAGI (reference sequence). As DNA, the CDR3 is TGTGCCAGCAGTTACGCAGGGGTCAACACTGAAGCTTTCTTT. Amino acids: CASSYAGVNTEAFF.